A selection of T cell receptor beta chains follows, all from one sample in a study of T cell changes during pregnancy in multiple sclerosis. Sequenced by immunoSEQ multiplex PCR; TCRdb stores in-frame clones only, minus some. Found here are around 77,000 clones, 90% to 95% of them singletons; the top ten hold 0.95% to 1.5%. The specimen was peripheral blood, collected in the third trimester of pregnancy. The receptors shown here come from a female donor with multiple sclerosis, enrolled in a pregnancy study. CDR3s include the opening cysteine and the closing phenylalanine or tryptophan. The D gene is left open where the match is weak. Clone size, where shown, is once, few, many, or a class for clones that have expanded.

cdr3_nt cdr3_aa j_call d_call clone_size cdr3_length v_call
TGTGCCAGCAGCCAAGATCTCAGGGGAAGGGATGGCTACACCTTC CASSQDLRGRDGYTF TRBJ1-2 NA NA 15 TRBV14
TGTGCCAGCTCAGCGACAGGGGGGACTGAAGCTTTCTTT CASSATGGTEAFF TRBJ1-1 TRBD1 few 13 TRBV18
TGTGCCAGCAGCTTAGATGCGGTAGGGCAGTTCTTC CASSLDAVGQFF TRBJ2-1 NA NA 12 TRBV7-2
TGCAGCGTTGAACTGCAGGGGGCCAACGTCCTGACTTTC CSVELQGANVLTF TRBJ2-6 NA NA 13 TRBV29-1
TGTGCCAGCAGCGGAAGACAGGGTGGTGCTAATGAAAAACTGTTTTTT CASSGRQGGANEKLFF TRBJ1-4 TRBD1 NA 16 TRBV5-4
TGTGCCAGCAGCTTAGGTTCGGTGAACACTGAAGCTTTCTTT CASSLGSVNTEAFF TRBJ1-1 NA NA 14 TRBV7-2
TGTGCCAGCAGCGACCCCCTCGATAGCCGAGATACGCAGTATTTT CASSDPLDSRDTQYF TRBJ2-3 NA NA 15 TRBV25-1
TGTGCCAGCAGCTCCAAGTTGGGGACAGGGCACTCTCAGCAGTTCTTC CASSSKLGTGHSQQFF TRBJ2-1 TRBD1 NA 16 TRBV11-3
TGCGCCAGCAGCTTGGAGGCGCGGTCACCCCTCCACTTT CASSLEARSPLHF TRBJ1-6 NA NA 13 TRBV5-1
TGTGCCAGCAGCCCCCGACTAGCGGGCTCCCAAGAGACCCAGTACTTC CASSPRLAGSQETQYF TRBJ2-5 TRBD2 once 16 TRBV7-9
TGTGCCAGCAGTACCCAGGGGAGCGGTAACACCGGGGAGCTGTTTTTT CASSTQGSGNTGELFF TRBJ2-2 NA NA 16 TRBV6-6
TGTGCCAGCAGTACTCTACAGGGCGGGTGGTCACCCCTCCACTTT CASSTLQGGWSPLHF TRBJ1-6 NA NA 15 TRBV6-5
TGCGCCAGCAGCTTGGACACAGGGACGAACACTGAAGCTTTCTTT CASSLDTGTNTEAFF TRBJ1-1 NA NA 15 TRBV5-1
TGTGCCAGCAGTGACCCCCCCGGGACACTAACCTACGAGCAGTACTTC CASSDPPGTLTYEQYF TRBJ2-7 NA NA 16 TRBV6-1
TGCGCCAGCAGCTTGGCGGGGGGCAATCAGCCCCAGCATTTT CASSLAGGNQPQHF TRBJ1-5 NA NA 14 TRBV5-1
TGTGCCAGCAGTTTCCCCGGGACAGGGAGTGGGGAGCTGTTTTTT CASSFPGTGSGELFF TRBJ2-2 TRBD1 NA 15 TRBV28
TGTGCCAGCAGTTTACTCCCAGGGGACAATGAGCAGTTCTTC CASSLLPGDNEQFF TRBJ2-1 NA NA 14 TRBV27
TGTGCCTGGAGTCCCCTAGCGGAGAACTACAATGAGCAGTTCTTC CAWSPLAENYNEQFF TRBJ2-1 TRBD2 NA 15 TRBV30
TGTGCTACGGGGAGTGCTACGAACACTGAAGCTTTCTTT CATGSATNTEAFF TRBJ1-1 NA once 13 TRBV7-9
TGTGCCAGCAGTTTAATATCGGGCACCGGGGAGCTGTTTTTT CASSLISGTGELFF TRBJ2-2 NA many 14 TRBV28
TGTGCCAGCTCACCACCGGCTAGACGGTTCGGCGGGGAGCTGTTTTTT CASSPPARRFGGELFF TRBJ2-2 NA NA 16 TRBV18
TGTGCCAGCTCACCGGCAGGGGCCAACGTCCTGACTTTC CASSPAGANVLTF TRBJ2-6 NA NA 13 TRBV18
TGTGCTAGTGCCGCGACTAGCGGTATCACAGATACGCAGTATTTT CASAATSGITDTQYF TRBJ2-3 TRBD2 NA 15 TRBV12-5
TGTGCCAGCTCACCACTTACAGGGGACACTGAAGCTTTCTTT CASSPLTGDTEAFF TRBJ1-1 TRBD1 NA 14 TRBV18
TGTGCCAGCAGGTCGGGACAGGGGCCAGATACGCAGTATTTT CASRSGQGPDTQYF TRBJ2-3 TRBD1 NA 14 TRBV5-6
TGTGCCTGGAGTGTGGGTGGGAGTCTCACCGGGGAGCTGTTTTTT CAWSVGGSLTGELFF TRBJ2-2 NA NA 15 TRBV30
TGTGCCAGCAGCCCCTCGCGGGAGGTCAGTTTAGACATTCAGTACTTC CASSPSREVSLDIQYF TRBJ2-4 TRBD2 NA 16 TRBV28
TGCGCCAGCAGCTTCCTTTCAGCGGGAGGGATCCAAGAGACCCAGTACTTC CASSFLSAGGIQETQYF TRBJ2-5 TRBD2 NA 17 TRBV5-1
TGTGCCAGCAGCCGAGCGGGAGGACACACAGATACGCAGTATTTT CASSRAGGHTDTQYF TRBJ2-3 TRBD2 NA 15 TRBV7-9
TGTGCCAGCAGCTTAGGGTGGCTAGCGGAGTACACAGATACGCAGTATTTT CASSLGWLAEYTDTQYF TRBJ2-3 TRBD2 NA 17 TRBV7-2
TGTGCCAGCGTGGGAGGTGGATTCCACGAGCAGTACTTC CASVGGGFHEQYF TRBJ2-7 NA NA 13 TRBV28